Following are 27 T cell receptor beta chains from one sample sequenced in a study of T cell responses to AZD1222 COVID-19 vaccine listed by TCRdb under 2021. The sample's time point label, in plain terms: about 28 days (+/-7) after the second vaccine dose. Library preparation employed the immunoSEQ multiplex PCR assay. The table was pulled from immuneACCESS by TCRdb, which kept in-frame rearrangements only. Such tables lose some clones; where checked, under half of the loss comes from unresolved V genes, and the rest has no known cause. In this sample the table shows about 140,000 clones, 80% to 95% of which occur a single time. About 4.1% of the sample is held by the ten biggest clonotypes. This specimen was peripheral blood, taken 28 days after the second AZD1222 dose. These receptors all come from an adult who received the AZD1222 COVID-19 vaccine.

The chain joins TRBV7-9 to TRBJ2-2, with 8 bases identical to TRBD1. CDR1 is SEHNR and CDR2 is FQNEAQ in the germline V gene (reference sequence). Trimming cost V 5 bases and J 7 bases; bases outside gene matches: 12. CDR3 size: 16 residues. For the CDR3, the DNA is TGTGCCAGCAGCCCATTCCGACAGGGGAGCGGCGGGGAGCTGTTTTTT. Translated, it gives CASSPFRQGSGGELFF.

The rearrangement uses TRBV7-6 and TRBJ2-5; TRBD2 aligns across 15 bases. The CDR3 extends over 18 amino acids. Unmatched junction bases numbered 10, after V lost 1 base and J lost 7 bases. The germline gives CDR1 SGHVS, CDR2 FNYEAQ. This CDR3 is CASSLVTLRTSGRGTQYF. CDR3 DNA: TGTGCCAGCAGCTTAGTCACTCTACGGACTAGCGGGAGGGGGACCCAGTACTTC.

The rearrangement joins TRBV6-1 to TRBJ2-3; 9 positions agree with TRBD1. The length of the CDR3 is 16 residues. Germline V gene data show CDR1 as MNHNS and CDR2 as SASEGT. Losses at the gene ends were 4 bases for V and 3 bases for J; bases not matched to a gene: 8. In DNA, the CDR3 is TGTGCCAGCAGTGTAGTGACAGGGGGAAGTACAGATACGCAGTATTTT. It translates to CASSVVTGGSTDTQYF.

This sequence joins TRBV5-6 and TRBJ1-5, with 10 bases fitting TRBD1. The CDR3 is 18 amino acids. Germline CDR1 SGHDT, CDR2 YYEEEE. V lost 2 bases, J lost 0 bases, and 8 bases stayed unmatched. CDR3 region: CASSFRTGGDYSNQPQHF. The CDR3 DNA reads as TGTGCCAGCAGCTTCCGGACAGGGGGGGACTATAGCAATCAGCCCCAGCATTTT.

The chain carries TRBV7-2 and TRBJ2-7; D is uncertain. Germline-derived CDR1 and CDR2 are SGHTA and FQGNSA. The CDR3 loop spans 13 amino acids. Trimming cost V 3 bases and J 2 bases, with 8 bases left between them. The DNA for the CDR3 is TGTGCCAGCAGCTTTGGCCCCACCTACGAGCAGTACTTC. Encoded protein: CASSFGPTYEQYF. Using reference TRBV7-2 and TRBJ2-7 for the parts outside the CDR3, the full variable domain is GAGVSQSPSNKVTEKGKDVELRCDPISGHTALYWYRQSLGQGLEFLIYFQGNSAPDKSGLPSDRFSAERTGGSVSTLTIQRTQQEDSAVYLCASSFGPTYEQYFGPGTRLTVT.

The chain has TRBV4-3 and TRBJ1-2; D not certain. Germline V gene sequence: CDR1 LGHNA, CDR2 YSLEER. Between the trimmed V and J ends, which lost 1 base and 6 bases, there was a span of 9 bases. This CDR3 has 13 residues. The CDR3 region is CASSQVSGNGYTF. The CDR3 DNA is TGCGCCAGCAGCCAAGTTTCGGGGAATGGCTACACCTTC.

The gene calls are TRBV29-1 and TRBJ1-3; no reliable D call. The CDR3 covers 13 residues. In germline, CDR1 is SQVTM, CDR2 ANQGSEA. V lost 4 bases, J lost 0 bases, and 7 bases lay in between. Here the CDR3 reads CSVGTSSGNTIYF. The CDR3, as DNA: TGCAGCGTTGGGACCAGCTCTGGAAACACCATATATTTT.

The chain couples TRBV7-6 to TRBJ2-7; 10 bases fit TRBD1. The CDR3 length is 14 residues. V trimming: 6 bases; J trimming: 4 bases; junction bases outside the gene matches: 6. Germline-derived CDR1 and CDR2 are SGHVS and FNYEAQ. In DNA form, the CDR3 reads TGTGCCAGCAGGGGGACAGGGGCTTTGTACGAGCAGTACTTC. This encodes CASRGTGALYEQYF.

The rearrangement joins TRBV18 to TRBJ2-1; D not certain. Trimming shortened V by 2 bases and J by 1 base, and 9 bases separated the two germline ends. This CDR3 spans 15 amino acids. CDR1 is KGHSH and CDR2 is LQKENI in the germline V gene. CDR3 residues: CASSPVRQSYNEQFF. In DNA form, the CDR3 reads TGTGCCAGCTCACCAGTACGGCAATCCTACAATGAGCAGTTCTTC.

This clone was detected a few times. The rearrangement joins TRBV4-1 to TRBJ1-6, with TRBD1 as a possible D gene (5 bases). The ends were cut back, 1 base at V and 6 bases at J, with 13 bases in the middle. Germline assignment: CDR1 MGHRA and CDR2 YSYEKL. This CDR3 has 16 residues. The CDR3 DNA follows: TGCGCCAGCAGCCAAGCCTGGGGGGGGGTTAATTCACCCCTCCACTTT. Its protein product is CASSQAWGGVNSPLHF.

V is TRBV5-1 and J is TRBJ2-5; weak D call: TRBD1 (7 bases). The CDR3 contains 14 residues. CDR1 SGHRS and CDR2 YFSETQ come from the germline V gene. V lost 4 bases, J lost 2 bases, and 12 bases lay in between. DNA of the CDR3: TGCGCCAGCAGCGCGGGACAGAGTCAAGAGACCCAGTACTTC. The encoded protein is CASSAGQSQETQYF.

V is TRBV3-1 (or the pseudogene TRBV3-2) and J is TRBJ2-3; 7 bases are shared with TRBD2. Germline V gene lookup returns CDR1 LGHDT and CDR2 YNNKEL (reference sequence). The J segment lost 0 bases and the V segment lost 4 bases, leaving 7 bases of the junction unmatched. This CDR3 spans 16 amino acids. CDR3 sequence (DNA): TGTGCCAGCAGCCCCCGAGCGGGACCTAGCACAGATACGCAGTATTTT. Residues: CASSPRAGPSTDTQYF.

This clone showed up just a few times. The CDR3 coding sequence is TGTGCCAGCAGCTGGACTAGCACAGATACGCAGTATTTT. Translation: CASSWTSTDTQYF. The chain couples TRBV5-4 to TRBJ2-3; perhaps TRBD2 as D (5 bases). V was trimmed by 3 bases and J by 0 bases, leaving 5 bases between them. The CDR3 is 13 amino acids. The V gene's germline CDR1 is SGHNT and CDR2 YYREEE (reference sequence). Full variable domain (missing parts from reference TRBV5-4 and TRBJ2-3): ETGVTQSPTHLIKTRGQQVTLRCSSQSGHNTVSWYQQALGQGPQFIFQYYREEENGRGNFPPRFSGLQFPNYSSELNVNALELDDSALYLCASSWTSTDTQYFGPGTRLTVL.

The chain combines TRBV12-5 with TRBJ1-6, with 9 bases matching TRBD1. Germline CDR1 LGHNT, CDR2 FRNRAP. The CDR3 consists of 17 residues. V dropped 0 bases and J dropped 6; count of bases not matched to a gene: 6. CDR3 protein: CASGLVFGTGPNSPLHF. As DNA, the CDR3 is TGTGCTAGTGGTTTGGTATTTGGGACAGGGCCTAATTCACCCCTCCACTTT.

The chain carries TRBV4-2 and TRBJ1-5; tentatively, D is TRBD1 (5 bases). Germline values: CDR1 LGHNA, CDR2 YNFKEQ. This CDR3 contains 16 residues. Deletions cut 1 base from V and 0 bases from J, with 10 bases between. The CDR3 coding sequence is TGTGCCAGCAGCCAAGTTGGGGGGAATAGCAATCAGCCCCAGCATTTT. Translated: CASSQVGGNSNQPQHF.

This rearrangement joins TRBV4-3 to TRBJ1-5; D unresolved. V dropped 4 bases and J dropped 1 base, with 8 bases sitting between them. This CDR3 is 14 amino acids long. Germline V gene lookup returns CDR1 LGHNA and CDR2 YSLEER. CDR3 amino acids: CASSRFRSNQPQHF. The CDR3 DNA reads as TGCGCCAGCAGCCGCTTCAGGAGCAATCAGCCCCAGCATTTT.

V gene TRBV7-9 combines with J gene TRBJ2-7; 13 positions match TRBD2. Germline V gives CDR1 SEHNR, CDR2 FQNEAQ (reference sequence). This CDR3 is built from 15 residues. With V trimmed by 5 bases and J by 1 base, 2 bases remained unmatched. CDR3 coding DNA: TGTGCCAGCAGCCGACTAGCGGGAGGATCCTACGAGCAGTACTTC. This gives the protein CASSRLAGGSYEQYF.

The J gene is TRBJ2-1, the V gene TRBV28, with 7 bases aligning to TRBD1. The length of the CDR3 is 14 residues. Trimming cost V 1 base and J 6 bases; bases outside gene matches: 3. Germline V gene data show CDR1 as MDHEN and CDR2 as SYDVKM. Here the CDR3 reads CASSLYRGANEQFF. In DNA form, the CDR3 reads TGTGCCAGCAGTTTATACAGGGGTGCCAATGAGCAGTTCTTC.

This sequence joins TRBV9 and TRBJ2-1; 8 bases agree with TRBD2. The CDR3 has 14 amino acids. Per the germline V gene, CDR1 is SGDLS and CDR2 is YYNGEE. With V trimmed by 0 bases and J by 10 bases, 6 bases remained unmatched. The CDR3 reads CASSVVLSGIEQFF. In DNA, the CDR3 is TGTGCCAGCAGCGTAGTCCTTAGCGGGATAGAGCAGTTCTTC.

The chain links TRBV25-1 to TRBJ2-3; TRBD2 matches at 12 bases. The CDR3 extends over 16 amino acids. Germline V gives CDR1 MGHDK, CDR2 SYGVNS. Trimming at V came to 6 bases and at J to 4 bases, leaving 8 bases not matched to a gene. Here the CDR3 reads CASSPWTSGAADTQYF. The CDR3 DNA reads TGTGCCAGCAGCCCCTGGACTAGCGGGGCGGCAGATACGCAGTATTTT.

The chain recombines TRBV5-3 with TRBJ2-2, with D tentatively TRBD1 (5 bases). TRBV5-3 is reported as an ORF; its role is uncertain. The V and J ends lost 2 bases and 4 bases respectively, with 9 bases between them. This CDR3 has 14 amino acids. CDR3 sequence reads: CARSLGVPTGELFF. For the CDR3, the DNA is TGTGCCAGAAGCTTAGGGGTCCCCACCGGGGAGCTGTTTTTT.

The gene calls are TRBV12-3 or TRBV12-4 and TRBJ1-3, with D possibly matching TRBD1 (6 bases). The V and J ends lost 6 bases and 7 bases respectively, with 13 bases between them. This CDR3 region has 13 residues. The CDR3 sequence is CASRSWGRNTIYF. CDR3 coding DNA: TGTGCCAGCAGGTCGTGGGGGCGTAACACCATATATTTT.

The rearrangement uses TRBV6-2 or TRBV6-3 and TRBJ2-1, with TRBD2 as a possible D gene (6 bases). CDR1 is MNHEY, CDR2 SVGEGT, per germline. The CDR3 has 15 residues. V gave up 0 bases and J gave up 10 bases, with 16 bases separating them. CDR3 DNA sequence: TGTGCCAGCAGTTACTCGACGGGACTCCTTAGGGAGCAGTTCTTC. This sequence encodes CASSYSTGLLREQFF.

The rearrangement uses TRBV19 and TRBJ2-3, with 8 bases identical to TRBD1. The CDR3 runs to 13 residues. V dropped 6 bases and J dropped 2; count of bases not matched to a gene: 1. Germline V lookup: CDR1 LNHDA, CDR2 SQIVND (reference sequence). CDR3 residues: CASSRGPTDTQYF. The DNA for the CDR3 is TGTGCCAGTAGCAGGGGGCCCACAGATACGCAGTATTTT.

The gene calls are TRBV20-1 and TRBJ2-1, with TRBD2 as a possible D gene (7 bases). Germline values: CDR1 DFQATT, CDR2 SNEGSKA (reference sequence). The CDR3 runs to 16 residues. V lost 3 bases and J 4 bases, leaving 19 bases between the germline ends. The DNA of the CDR3 is TGCAGTGCTAGTAGTGTGCGGGGGCCGATTTACAATGAGCAGTTCTTC. Protein sequence: CSASSVRGPIYNEQFF.

The chain carries TRBV9 and TRBJ1-4; D is uncertain. Per germline, CDR1 SGDLS and CDR2 YYNGEE. Deletions cut 0 bases from V and 8 bases from J, with 11 bases between. CDR3 size: 14 residues. CDR3 in DNA: TGTGCCAGCAGCGTAGGTTCAGTGGACGAAAAACTGTTTTTT. Protein sequence: CASSVGSVDEKLFF.

This clone came up once. J is TRBJ1-1 and V is TRBV7-9; D possibly corresponds to TRBD1 (5 bases). The CDR3 length is 13 residues. Trimming removed 4 bases at V and 5 bases at J, with 11 bases between. The germline V gene encodes CDR1 SEHNR and CDR2 FQNEAQ (reference sequence). In DNA, the CDR3 is TGTGCCAGCAGCTCCGGGGAGGGGACTGAAGCTTTCTTT. Protein: CASSSGEGTEAFF.